The sequence of this TCR beta chain was determined in a study of T cells after yellow fever vaccination. Study results and caveats: The study re-detected most primary-vaccination clones after the booster (around 96% CD4, approximately 87% CD8). CD4 and CD8 compartments shared a small share of clonotypes.

The CDR3 contains 15 residues. The germline CDR1 and CDR2 sequences are SGHDT and YYEEEE. V lost 3 bases and J 0 bases, leaving 12 bases between the germline ends. This clonotype was found a few times. Its cognate antigen is unknown. A single record per CDR3 protein comes from TCRdb applying MiXCR to the 5' RACE reads. The sample has 550,000 or so distinct CDR3 sequences; over 15% are singletons. The chain couples TRBV5-6 to TRBJ1-1; D is perhaps TRBD1 (6 bases). The source was PBMCs, collected 15 days after the yellow fever booster vaccination. The sequence was obtained from a man under 40 who received the YFV17D yellow fever vaccine. The CDR3: CASSSWTVVNTEAFF. The DNA for the CDR3 is TGTGCCAGCAGCTCCTGGACAGTAGTGAACACTGAAGCTTTCTTT.